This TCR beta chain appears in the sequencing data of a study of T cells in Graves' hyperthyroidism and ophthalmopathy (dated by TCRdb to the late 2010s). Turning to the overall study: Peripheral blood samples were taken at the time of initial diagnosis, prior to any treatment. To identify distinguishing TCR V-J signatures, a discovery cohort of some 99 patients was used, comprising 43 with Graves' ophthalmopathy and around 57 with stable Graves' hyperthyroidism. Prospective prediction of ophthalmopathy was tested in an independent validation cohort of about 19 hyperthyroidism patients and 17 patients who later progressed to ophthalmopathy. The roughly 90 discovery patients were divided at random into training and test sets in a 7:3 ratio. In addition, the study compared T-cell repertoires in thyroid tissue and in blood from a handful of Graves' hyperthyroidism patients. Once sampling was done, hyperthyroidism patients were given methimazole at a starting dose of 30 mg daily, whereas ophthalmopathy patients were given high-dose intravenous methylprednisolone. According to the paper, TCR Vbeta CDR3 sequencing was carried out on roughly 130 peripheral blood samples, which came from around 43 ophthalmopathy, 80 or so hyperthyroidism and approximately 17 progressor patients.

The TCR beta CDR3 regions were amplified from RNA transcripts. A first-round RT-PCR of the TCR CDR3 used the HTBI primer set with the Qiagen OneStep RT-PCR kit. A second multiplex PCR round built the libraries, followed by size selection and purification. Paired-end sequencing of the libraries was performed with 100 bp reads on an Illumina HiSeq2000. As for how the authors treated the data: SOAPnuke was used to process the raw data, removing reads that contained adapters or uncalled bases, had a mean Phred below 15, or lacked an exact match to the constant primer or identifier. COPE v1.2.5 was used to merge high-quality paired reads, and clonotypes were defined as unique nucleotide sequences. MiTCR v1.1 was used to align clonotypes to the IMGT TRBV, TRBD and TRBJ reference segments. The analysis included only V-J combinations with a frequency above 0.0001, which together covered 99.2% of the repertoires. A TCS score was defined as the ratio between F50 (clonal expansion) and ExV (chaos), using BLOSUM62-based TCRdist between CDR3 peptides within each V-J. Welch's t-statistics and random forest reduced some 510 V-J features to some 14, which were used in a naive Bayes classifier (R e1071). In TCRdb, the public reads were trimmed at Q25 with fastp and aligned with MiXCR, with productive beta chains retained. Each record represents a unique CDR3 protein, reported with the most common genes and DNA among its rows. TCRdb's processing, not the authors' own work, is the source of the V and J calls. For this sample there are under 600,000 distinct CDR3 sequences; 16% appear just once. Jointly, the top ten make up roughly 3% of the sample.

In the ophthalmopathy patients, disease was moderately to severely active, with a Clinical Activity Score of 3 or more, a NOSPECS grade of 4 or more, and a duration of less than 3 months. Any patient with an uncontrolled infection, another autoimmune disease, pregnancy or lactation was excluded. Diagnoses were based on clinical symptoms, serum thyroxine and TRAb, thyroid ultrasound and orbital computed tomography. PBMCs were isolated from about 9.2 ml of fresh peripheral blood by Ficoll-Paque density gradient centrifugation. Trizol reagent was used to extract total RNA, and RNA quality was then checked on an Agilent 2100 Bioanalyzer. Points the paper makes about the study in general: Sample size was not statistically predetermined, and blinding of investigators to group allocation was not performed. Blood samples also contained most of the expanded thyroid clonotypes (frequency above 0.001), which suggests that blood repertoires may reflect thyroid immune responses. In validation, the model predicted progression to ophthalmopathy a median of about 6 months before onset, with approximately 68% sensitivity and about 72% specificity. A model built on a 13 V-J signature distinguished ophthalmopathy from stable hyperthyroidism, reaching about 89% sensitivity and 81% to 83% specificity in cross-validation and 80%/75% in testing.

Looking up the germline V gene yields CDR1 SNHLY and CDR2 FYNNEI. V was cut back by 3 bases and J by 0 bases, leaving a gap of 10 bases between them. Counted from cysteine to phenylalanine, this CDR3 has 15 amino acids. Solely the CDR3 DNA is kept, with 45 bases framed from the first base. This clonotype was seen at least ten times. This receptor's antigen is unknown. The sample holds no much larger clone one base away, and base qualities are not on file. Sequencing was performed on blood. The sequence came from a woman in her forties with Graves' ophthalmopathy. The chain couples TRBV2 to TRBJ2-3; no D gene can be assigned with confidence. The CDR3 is CASSEESSSTDTQYF. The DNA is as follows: TGTGCCAGCAGTGAGGAAAGCTCAAGCACAGATACGCAGTATTTT.